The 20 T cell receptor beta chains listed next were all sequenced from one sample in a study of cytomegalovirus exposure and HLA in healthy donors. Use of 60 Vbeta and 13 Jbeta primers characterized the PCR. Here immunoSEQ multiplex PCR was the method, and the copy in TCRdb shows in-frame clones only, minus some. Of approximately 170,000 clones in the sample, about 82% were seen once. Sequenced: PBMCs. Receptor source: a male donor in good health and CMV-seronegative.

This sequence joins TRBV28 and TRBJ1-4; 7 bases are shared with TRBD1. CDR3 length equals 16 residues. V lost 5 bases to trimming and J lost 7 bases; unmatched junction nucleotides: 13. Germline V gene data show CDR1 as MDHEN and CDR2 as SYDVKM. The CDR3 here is CASSPRQGVFVEKLFF. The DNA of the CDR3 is TGTGCCAGCAGTCCACGACAGGGAGTGTTCGTTGAAAAACTGTTTTTT.

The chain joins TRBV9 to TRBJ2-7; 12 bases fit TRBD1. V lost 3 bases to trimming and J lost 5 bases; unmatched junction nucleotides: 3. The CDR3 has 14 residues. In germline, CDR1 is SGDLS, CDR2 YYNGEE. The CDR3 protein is CASSGRDRGHEQYF. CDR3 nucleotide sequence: TGTGCCAGCAGCGGCCGGGACAGGGGGCACGAGCAGTACTTC.

The CDR3 reads CASSLAGDPYEQYF. CDR3 nucleotide sequence: TGTGCCAGCAGCTTAGCGGGAGATCCCTACGAGCAGTACTTC. The chain carries TRBV7-2 and TRBJ2-7; the D gene is possibly TRBD2 (5 bases). This CDR3 has 14 amino acids. Germline CDR1 and CDR2: SGHTA and FQGNSA. V was clipped by 0 bases and J by 2 bases, with 8 bases between them.

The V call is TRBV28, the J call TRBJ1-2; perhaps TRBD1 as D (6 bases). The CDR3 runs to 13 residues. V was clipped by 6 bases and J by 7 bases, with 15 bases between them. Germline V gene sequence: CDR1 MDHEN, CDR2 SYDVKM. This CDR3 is CASRSVTGSGYTF. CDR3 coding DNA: TGTGCCAGCAGGTCCGTGACAGGTTCTGGCTACACCTTC.

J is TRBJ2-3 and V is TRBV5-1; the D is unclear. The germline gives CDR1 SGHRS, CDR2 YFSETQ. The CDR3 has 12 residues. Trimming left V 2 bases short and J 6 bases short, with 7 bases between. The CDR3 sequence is CASSFLSDTQYF. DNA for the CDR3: TGCGCCAGCAGCTTCCTGTCTGATACGCAGTATTTT.

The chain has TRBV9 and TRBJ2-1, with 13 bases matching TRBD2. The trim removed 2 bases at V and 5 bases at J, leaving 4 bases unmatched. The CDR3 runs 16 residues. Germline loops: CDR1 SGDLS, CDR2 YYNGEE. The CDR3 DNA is TGTGCCAGCAGCGTCGCCGGGACTAGCGGGAACAATGAGCAGTTCTTC. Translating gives CASSVAGTSGNNEQFF.

The CDR3 is CASSLTAGGSPLHF. The CDR3 region has the DNA TGTGCCAGCAGCTTAACGGCAGGGGGTTCACCCCTCCACTTT. V usage is TRBV7-2 and J usage is TRBJ1-6; 7 bases map to TRBD1. The CDR3 runs to 14 residues. Germline V CDR1 and CDR2: SGHTA, FQGNSA. V was clipped by 2 bases and J by 9 bases; unmatched bases: 4.

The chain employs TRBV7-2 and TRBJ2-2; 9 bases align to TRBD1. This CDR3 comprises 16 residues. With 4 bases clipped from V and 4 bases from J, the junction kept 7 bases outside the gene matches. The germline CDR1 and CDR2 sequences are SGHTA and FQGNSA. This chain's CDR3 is CASSSYRGRGTGELFF. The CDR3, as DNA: TGTGCCAGCAGCTCTTACAGGGGGCGCGGCACCGGGGAGCTGTTTTTT. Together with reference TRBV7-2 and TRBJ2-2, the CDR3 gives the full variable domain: GAGVSQSPSNKVTEKGKDVELRCDPISGHTALYWYRQSLGQGLEFLIYFQGNSAPDKSGLPSDRFSAERTGGSVSTLTIQRTQQEDSAVYLCASSSYRGRGTGELFFGEGSRLTVL.

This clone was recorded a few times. The CDR3 spells CATSNWGLNEKLFF. Written as DNA, the CDR3 is TGTGCCACCAGCAATTGGGGCCTTAATGAAAAACTGTTTTTT. V gene TRBV15 combines with J gene TRBJ1-4; D may be TRBD1 (5 bases). CDR3 length equals 14 residues. Germline V gene sequence: CDR1 LNHNV, CDR2 YYDKDF (reference sequence). Trimming cost V 4 bases and J 4 bases, with 10 bases left between them.

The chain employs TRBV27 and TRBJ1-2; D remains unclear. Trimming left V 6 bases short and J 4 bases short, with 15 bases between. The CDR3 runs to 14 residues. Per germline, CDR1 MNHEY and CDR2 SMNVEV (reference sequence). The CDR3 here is CASSLHEAGYGYTF. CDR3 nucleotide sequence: TGTGCCAGCAGCCTCCATGAGGCGGGCTATGGCTACACCTTC.

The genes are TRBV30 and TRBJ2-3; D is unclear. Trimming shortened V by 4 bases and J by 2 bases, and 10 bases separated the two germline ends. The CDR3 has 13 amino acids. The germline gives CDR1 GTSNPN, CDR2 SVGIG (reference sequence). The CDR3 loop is CAWIPRNTDTQYF. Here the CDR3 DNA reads TGTGCCTGGATACCCAGAAACACAGATACGCAGTATTTT.

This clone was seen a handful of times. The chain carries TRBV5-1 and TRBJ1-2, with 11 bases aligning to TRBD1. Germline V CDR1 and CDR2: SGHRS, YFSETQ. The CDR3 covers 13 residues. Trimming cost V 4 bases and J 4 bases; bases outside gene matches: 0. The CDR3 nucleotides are TGCGCCAGCAGCGGGACAGGGGGCTATGGCTACACCTTC. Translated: CASSGTGGYGYTF.

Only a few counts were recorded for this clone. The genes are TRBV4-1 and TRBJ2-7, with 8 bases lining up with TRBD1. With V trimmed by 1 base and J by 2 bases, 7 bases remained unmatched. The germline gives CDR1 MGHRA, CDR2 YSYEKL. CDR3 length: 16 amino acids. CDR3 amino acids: CASSQATTGVPYEQYF. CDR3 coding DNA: TGCGCCAGCAGCCAAGCTACGACAGGGGTCCCCTACGAGCAGTACTTC.

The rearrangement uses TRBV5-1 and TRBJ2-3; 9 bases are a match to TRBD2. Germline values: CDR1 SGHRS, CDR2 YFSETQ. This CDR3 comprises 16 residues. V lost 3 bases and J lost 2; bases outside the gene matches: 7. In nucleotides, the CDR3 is TGCGCCAGCAGCTCCCCTGGGACTAGCCACACAGATACGCAGTATTTT. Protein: CASSSPGTSHTDTQYF.

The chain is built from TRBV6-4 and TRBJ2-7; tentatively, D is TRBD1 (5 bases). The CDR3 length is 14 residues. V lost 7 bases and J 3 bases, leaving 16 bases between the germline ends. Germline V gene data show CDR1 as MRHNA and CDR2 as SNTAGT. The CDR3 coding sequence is TGTGCCAGCACCTCCCGGACACTCCACTACGAGCAGTACTTC. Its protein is CASTSRTLHYEQYF.

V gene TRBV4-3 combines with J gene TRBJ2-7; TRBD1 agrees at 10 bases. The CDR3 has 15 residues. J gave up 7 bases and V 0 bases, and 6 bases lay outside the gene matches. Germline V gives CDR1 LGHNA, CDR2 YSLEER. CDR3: CASSQETGGILEQYF. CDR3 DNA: TGCGCCAGCAGCCAAGAGACAGGGGGCATCTTGGAGCAGTACTTC.

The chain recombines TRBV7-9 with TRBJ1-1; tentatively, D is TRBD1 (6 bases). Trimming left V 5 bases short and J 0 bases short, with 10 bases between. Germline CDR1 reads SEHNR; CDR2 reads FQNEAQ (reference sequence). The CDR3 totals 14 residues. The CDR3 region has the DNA TGTGCCAGCAGCAACAGGGACATGAACACTGAAGCTTTCTTT. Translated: CASSNRDMNTEAFF.

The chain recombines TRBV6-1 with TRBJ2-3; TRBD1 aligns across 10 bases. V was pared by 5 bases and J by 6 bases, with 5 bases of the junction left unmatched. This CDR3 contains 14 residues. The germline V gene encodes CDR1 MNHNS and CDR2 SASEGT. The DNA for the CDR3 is TGTGCCAGCAGTACGGGACAGGGGAAGGATACGCAGTATTTT. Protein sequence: CASSTGQGKDTQYF.

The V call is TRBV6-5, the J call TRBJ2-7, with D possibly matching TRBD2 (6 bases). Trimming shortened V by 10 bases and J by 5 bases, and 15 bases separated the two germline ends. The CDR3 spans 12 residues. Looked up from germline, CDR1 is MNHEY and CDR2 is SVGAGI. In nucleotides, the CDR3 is TGTGCCATTGCCGTCACTAGCAACGAGCAGTACTTC. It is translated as CAIAVTSNEQYF.

The CDR3 loop reads CASNQGVVYEQYF. The CDR3 DNA reads TGTGCCAGCAACCAGGGGGTGGTCTACGAGCAGTACTTC. This chain links TRBV6-1 with TRBJ2-7, with 7 bases aligning to TRBD1. The germline CDR1 and CDR2 sequences are MNHNS and SASEGT. V was clipped by 7 bases and J by 3 bases; unmatched bases: 6. CDR3 length: 13 residues.